This T cell receptor (beta chain) was sequenced in a study of shared clonotypes between healthy human individuals. Whole-study results and caveats: Around 5.3% of naive CD4 clonotypes were shared across a handful of donors. Specimens sampled were limited to blood, with tissue repertoires likely differing.

Original processing notes: ImmunoSEQ yielded junction-only sequences lacking quality scores, so filtering differed. The method was immunoSEQ multiplex PCR; TCRdb's version includes in-frame clones alone and lacks a portion of them. V and J calls and clone size are as listed in that table; D and trimming were resolved from the DNA. The sample carries more than 150,000 clones, about 66% recorded once. For this clone: Antigen unknown.

The specimen sequenced was memory CD4+ T cells sorted from blood. The subset here: CD45RA-negative fraction. This clonotype originated in a man aged 25 to 40 in good health.

CDR3 nucleotides: TGTGCCACCAGCAGAGATTGGGTAGGGCTGGGGGCTGGGGCCAACGTCCTGACTTTC. Its translation is CATSRDWVGLGAGANVLTF. V gene TRBV15 combines with J gene TRBJ2-6; the D gene could be TRBD1 or TRBD2 (5 bases each). The CDR3 runs 19 residues. V was pared by 0 bases and J by 2 bases, with 17 bases between. Germline lookup yields CDR1 LNHNV and CDR2 YYDKDF (reference sequence).